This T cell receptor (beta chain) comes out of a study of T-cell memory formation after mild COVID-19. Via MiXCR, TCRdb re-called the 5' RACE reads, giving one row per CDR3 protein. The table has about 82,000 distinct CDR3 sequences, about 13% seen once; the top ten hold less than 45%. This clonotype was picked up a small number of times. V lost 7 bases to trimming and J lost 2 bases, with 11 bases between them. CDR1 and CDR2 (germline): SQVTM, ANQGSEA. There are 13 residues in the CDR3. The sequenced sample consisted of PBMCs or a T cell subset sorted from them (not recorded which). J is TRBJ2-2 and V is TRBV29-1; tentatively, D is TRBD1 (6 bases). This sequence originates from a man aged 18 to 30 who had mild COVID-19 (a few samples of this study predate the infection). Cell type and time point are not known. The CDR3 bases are TGCAGCGCCCGGACAGAAAACACCGGGGAGCTGTTTTTT. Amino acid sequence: CSARTENTGELFF.